This T cell receptor (beta chain) came from a study of post-analysis software for immune sequencing data. Looking at the study overall: Some patients lacked subtype; others had relapsing-remitting, secondary progressive or progressive-relapsing disease. Study results and limitations: A significant reduction in normalized Chao1 diversity was observed in multiple sclerosis patients versus controls. In patients, 4 to 6 TRBV segments were more frequent than in controls, with TRBV5-6, TRBV5-1 and TRBV20-1 among them.

Libraries were made from TCR beta cDNA, and they carried unique molecular identifiers. In TCRdb, the PCR reads were re-called with MiXCR into one record per CDR3 protein. The sample has about 820,000 distinct CDR3 sequences, around 50% seen once; the top ten hold approximately 4.5%. The CDR3 has 15 residues. The V gene's germline CDR1 is DFQATT and CDR2 SNEGSKA (reference sequence). Deletions cut 5 bases from V and 2 bases from J, with 18 bases between. This clonotype was seen a handful of times. Antigen: not known. What was sequenced was blood. The J gene is TRBJ2-5, the V gene TRBV20-1; D is possibly TRBD2 (6 bases). The receptor's source is a girl between 5 and 17 years old with multiple sclerosis. The CDR3 reads CSAFPGTPNQETQYF. Here the CDR3 DNA reads TGCAGTGCTTTTCCTGGGACTCCCAATCAAGAGACCCAGTACTTC.